Below, 21 T cell receptor beta chains from the same sample are listed, as sequenced in a study of cytomegalovirus exposure and HLA in healthy donors. This PCR relied on a set of 60 Vbeta primers and 13 Jbeta primers. Profiling relied on immunoSEQ multiplex PCR, and the TCRdb table lists in-frame clones only, not all of them. The repertoire consists of fewer than 200,000 clones, with around 80% occurring once and the leading ten covering under 6%. Specimen: PBMCs. These receptors originate from a woman between 45 and 65 years old in good health and CMV-seropositive.

In nucleotides, the CDR3 is TGTGCCAGCAGCCCCTATAGCGGTCAAGAGACCCAGTACTTC. Translation gives CASSPYSGQETQYF. The chain recombines TRBV9 with TRBJ2-5; tentative D call: TRBD2 (6 bases). The germline V gene has CDR1 SGDLS and CDR2 YYNGEE. The CDR3 has 14 amino acids. Trimming took off 4 bases at V and 2 bases at J, with 12 bases between the two ends. The variable domain in full, with the rest retrieved from reference TRBV9 and TRBJ2-5, is DSGVTQTPKHLITATGQRVTLRCSPRSGDLSVYWYQQSLDQGLQFLIQYYNGEERAKGNILERFSAQQFPDLHSELNLSSLELGDSALYFCASSPYSGQETQYFGPGTRLLVL.

This chain connects TRBV7-8 to TRBJ1-1; maybe TRBD1 (6 bases). Germline assignment: CDR1 SGHVS and CDR2 FQNEAQ. Trimming shortened V by 6 bases and J by 8 bases, and 10 bases separated the two germline ends. The CDR3 covers 11 residues. The CDR3 region is CASSSRGEAFF. The DNA of the CDR3 is TGTGCCAGCAGTTCCAGGGGAGAAGCTTTCTTT.

The rearrangement uses TRBV28 and TRBJ1-5; TRBD1 aligns across 7 bases. The germline V gene encodes CDR1 MDHEN and CDR2 SYDVKM. Unmatched junction bases numbered 0, after V lost 2 bases and J lost 11 bases. This CDR3 region has 11 residues. This chain's CDR3 is CASSLDRAQHF. The CDR3 coding sequence is TGTGCCAGCAGTTTAGACAGGGCCCAGCATTTT.

The chain links TRBV10-2 to TRBJ2-1; TRBD2 aligns across 11 bases. This CDR3 comprises 15 residues. Germline values: CDR1 WSHSY, CDR2 SAAADI. Losses at the gene ends were 7 bases for V and 2 bases for J; bases not matched to a gene: 4. The CDR3 is CASNLAGGPYNEQFF. The CDR3 bases are TGCGCCAGCAATTTAGCGGGGGGGCCCTACAATGAGCAGTTCTTC.

CDR3 DNA sequence: TGTGCCAGCACCCAACACAGGGGTATTGGCTACACCTTC. It yields the protein CASTQHRGIGYTF. This sequence joins TRBV7-9 and TRBJ1-2; TRBD1 matches at 7 bases. J gave up 7 bases and V 7 bases, and 9 bases lay outside the gene matches. Germline-derived CDR1 and CDR2 are SEHNR and FQNEAQ (reference sequence). This CDR3 spans 13 amino acids. Full variable domain (missing parts from reference TRBV7-9 and TRBJ1-2): DTGVSQNPRHKITKRGQNVTFRCDPISEHNRLYWYRQTLGQGPEFLTYFQNEAQLEKSRLLSDRFSAERPKGSFSTLEIQRTEQGDSAMYLCASTQHRGIGYTFGSGTRLTVV.

This chain connects TRBV6-4 to TRBJ2-3; D perhaps matches TRBD2 (7 bases). The CDR3 spans 17 residues. V lost 2 bases and J 2 bases, leaving 17 bases between the germline ends. Per germline, CDR1 MRHNA and CDR2 SNTAGT. The CDR3 bases are TGTGCCAGCAGTGACGAATCTACGGGGGGACACACAGATACGCAGTATTTT. Its translation: CASSDESTGGHTDTQYF.

This sequence joins TRBV10-3 and TRBJ2-7; TRBD2 agrees at 14 bases. CDR3 length: 15 amino acids. Germline loops: CDR1 ENHRY, CDR2 SYGVKD. Unmatched junction bases numbered 9, after V lost 7 bases and J lost 7 bases. CDR3 sequence (DNA): TGTGCCATCACTCCCGGGACTAGCGGGAGTGGGGAGCAGTACTTC. It specifies CAITPGTSGSGEQYF.

This chain joins TRBV7-2 and TRBJ1-3; D unclear. The CDR3 has 16 amino acids. The ends were cut back, 5 bases at V and 0 bases at J, with 14 bases in the middle. Germline V CDR1 and CDR2: SGHTA, FQGNSA. The CDR3 DNA is TGTGCCAGCAGCCCTAGGTACGGGTTCTCTGGAAACACCATATATTTT. It specifies CASSPRYGFSGNTIYF.

The rearrangement uses TRBV4-1 and TRBJ2-5, with 10 bases fitting TRBD2. Germline V lookup: CDR1 MGHRA, CDR2 YSYEKL. The CDR3 covers 17 residues. Losses at the gene ends were 3 bases for V and 2 bases for J; bases not matched to a gene: 9. CDR3 amino acids: CASSQHQAGGVQETQYF. The CDR3, as DNA: TGCGCCAGCAGCCAGCACCAAGCGGGGGGGGTACAAGAGACCCAGTACTTC.

The chain links TRBV4-3 to TRBJ1-1, with D unresolved. The CDR3 is 13 residues long. Trimming shortened V by 0 bases and J by 1 base, and 3 bases separated the two germline ends. Germline V gene lookup returns CDR1 LGHNA and CDR2 YSLEER. CDR3 protein: CASSQDSNTEAFF. CDR3 sequence (DNA): TGCGCCAGCAGCCAAGACTCGAACACTGAAGCTTTCTTT.

This sequence joins TRBV6-1 and TRBJ2-5, with TRBD1 matching over 9 bases. The tail of the sequence fits TRBJ2-7 better, so the J call may be wrong. The CDR3 is 14 residues long. CDR1 is MNHNS, CDR2 SASEGT, per germline. CDR3 in amino acids: CASSGDRVLYEQYF. The DNA of the CDR3 is TGTGCCAGCAGTGGGGACAGGGTCCTTTACGAGCAGTACTTC.

This rearrangement joins TRBV18 to TRBJ2-7; D gene ambiguous. With 2 bases removed from V and 3 bases from J, the gap between germline ends came to 14 bases. The CDR3 has 15 amino acids. Germline assignment: CDR1 KGHSH and CDR2 LQKENI. CDR3 amino acids: CASSPKRYGDYEQYF. CDR3 coding DNA: TGTGCCAGCTCACCAAAAAGATACGGTGACTACGAGCAGTACTTC.

This chain connects TRBV10-2 to TRBJ1-1; no definite D call. Germline values: CDR1 WSHSY, CDR2 SAAADI. The CDR3 has 13 amino acids. V dropped 0 bases and J dropped 5 bases, with 7 bases sitting between them. CDR3 protein: CASSESRVTEAFF. CDR3 sequence (DNA): TGCGCCAGCAGTGAGTCTCGGGTAACTGAAGCTTTCTTT.

The CDR3 DNA reads TGTGCCAGCAGTGGATCGGACAGGTTCTACGAGCAGTACTTC. Protein: CASSGSDRFYEQYF. V gene TRBV28 combines with J gene TRBJ2-7; the match to TRBD1 covers 7 bases. The V and J ends lost 5 bases and 3 bases, in that order; junction bases with no gene match: 7. The CDR3 sequence is 14 residues long. Germline V gene lookup returns CDR1 MDHEN and CDR2 SYDVKM.

The chain has TRBV5-6 and TRBJ2-5; weak D call: TRBD2 (6 bases). The CDR3 runs to 13 residues. Trimming pared 5 bases from V and 11 bases from J, leaving 19 bases between. The V gene's germline CDR1 is SGHDT and CDR2 YYEEEE. The DNA for the CDR3 is TGTGCCAGCAGGCCGGGATCCCGTCGGGAGCAGTACTTC. Its translation: CASRPGSRREQYF.

The chain recombines TRBV30 with TRBJ1-2; 7 bases are a match to TRBD1. After removal of 3 bases from V and 0 bases from J, the junction contained 1 base not matched to a gene. Germline V gene sequence: CDR1 GTSNPN, CDR2 SVGIG (reference sequence). This CDR3 spans 13 amino acids. The CDR3 sequence: CAWRQGANYGYTF. As DNA, the CDR3 is TGTGCCTGGAGGCAGGGGGCTAACTATGGCTACACCTTC.

This clone was recorded once. The rearrangement links TRBV18 to TRBJ1-1; D unclear. The CDR3 loop spans 11 amino acids. Deletions cut 7 bases from V and 1 base from J, with 4 bases between. The germline gives CDR1 KGHSH, CDR2 LQKENI. The CDR3 sequence is CASFKNTEAFF. CDR3 sequence (DNA): TGTGCCAGCTTCAAGAACACTGAAGCTTTCTTT.

To note about this clone: The same CDR3 is also encoded by other DNA sequences in this sample. The rearrangement links TRBV6-5 to TRBJ1-1, with TRBD1 matching over 9 bases. The CDR3 contains 13 residues. J was trimmed by 8 bases and V by 6 bases; bases with no gene match: 7. In germline, CDR1 is MNHEY, CDR2 SVGAGI. In DNA, the CDR3 is TGTGCCAGCAGGGAGACAGGGGGGGCGGAAGCTTTCTTT. The encoded protein is CASRETGGAEAFF.

V is TRBV18 and J is TRBJ2-7; tentative D call: TRBD1 (6 bases). CDR1 is KGHSH and CDR2 is LQKENI in the germline V gene. The CDR3 spans 15 residues. Trimming cost V 3 bases and J 4 bases, with 16 bases left between them. For the CDR3, the DNA is TGTGCCAGCTCACCCAGTGGGGGCGCGGGTTACGAGCAGTACTTC. Amino acid sequence: CASSPSGGAGYEQYF.

The V gene is TRBV7-3, the J gene TRBJ2-3; 11 nucleotides match TRBD1. CDR3 length: 16 amino acids. The J segment lost 3 bases and the V segment lost 5 bases, leaving 7 bases of the junction unmatched. Looked up from germline, CDR1 is SGHTA and CDR2 is FQGTGA. The CDR3 DNA follows: TGTGCCAGCAGCAAGTCCGGGACAGGGGGGACAGATACGCAGTATTTT. It codes for CASSKSGTGGTDTQYF.

This clone appeared a few times. The genes are TRBV28 and TRBJ2-3; 7 bases line up with TRBD1. CDR1 and CDR2 (germline): MDHEN, SYDVKM. The CDR3 has 15 amino acids. J lost 5 bases, V lost 5 bases, and 10 bases had no gene match. The CDR3 DNA reads as TGTGCCAGCAGTGACCGACAGGGATGGGAAGATACGCAGTATTTT. This codes for CASSDRQGWEDTQYF.